What follows describes a single T cell receptor beta chain. This specimen belongs to a study of blood T cell repertoires in COVID-19. Study-level background: There were acute and convalescent COVID-19 samples, and they came from the United States, Italy and Spain. T cells, B-cell-depleted T cells, or PBMCs supplied cDNA or gDNA.

In the authors' workflow: By means of reference gene primer amplification, nucleated cell counts were estimated. The repertoire was sequenced with immunoSEQ multiplex PCR; TCRdb's copy has only in-frame clones and lacks some. D and trimming were read from the DNA, whereas the V and J calls and clone size are those reported in that table. The profile shows fewer than 300,000 clones, approximately 77% of them singletons. The V gene's germline CDR1 is SGHNT and CDR2 YYREEE (reference sequence). The CDR3 is 16 amino acids. Trimming cost V 0 bases and J 4 bases; bases outside gene matches: 3. The chain has TRBV5-4 and TRBJ2-1, with 11 nucleotides matching TRBD2. This sequence was found in a woman aged 18-35 years with acute or convalescent COVID-19. The sample comprised peripheral blood. The DNA of the CDR3 is TGTGCCAGCAGCTTGGTAACTAGCGGGGGATACAATGAGCAGTTCTTC. Protein: CASSLVTSGGYNEQFF.